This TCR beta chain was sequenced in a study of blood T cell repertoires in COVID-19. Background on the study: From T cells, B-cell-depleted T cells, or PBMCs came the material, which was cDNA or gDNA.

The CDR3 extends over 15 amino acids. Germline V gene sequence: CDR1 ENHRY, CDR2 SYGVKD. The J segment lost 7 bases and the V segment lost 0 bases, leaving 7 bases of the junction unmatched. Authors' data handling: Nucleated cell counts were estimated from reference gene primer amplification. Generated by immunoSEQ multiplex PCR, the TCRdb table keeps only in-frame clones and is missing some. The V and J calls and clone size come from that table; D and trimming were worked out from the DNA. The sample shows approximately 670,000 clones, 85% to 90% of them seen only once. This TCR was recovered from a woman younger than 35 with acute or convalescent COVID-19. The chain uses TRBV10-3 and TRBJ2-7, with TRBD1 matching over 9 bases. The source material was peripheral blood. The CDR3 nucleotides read TGTGCCATCAGTGAGTCGGACAGGGGCCTTGGAGAGCAGTACTTC. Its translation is CAISESDRGLGEQYF.